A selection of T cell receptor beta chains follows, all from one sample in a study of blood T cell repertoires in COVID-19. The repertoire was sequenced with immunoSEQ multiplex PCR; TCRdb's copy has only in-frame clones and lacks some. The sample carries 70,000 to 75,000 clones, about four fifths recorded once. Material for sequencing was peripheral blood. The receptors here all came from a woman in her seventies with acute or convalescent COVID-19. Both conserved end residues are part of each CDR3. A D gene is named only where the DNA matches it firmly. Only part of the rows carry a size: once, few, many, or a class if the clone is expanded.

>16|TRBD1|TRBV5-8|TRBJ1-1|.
CASSLNRGMIFTEAFF
TGTGCCAGCAGCTTGAACAGGGGGATGATTTTCACTGAAGCTTTCTTT
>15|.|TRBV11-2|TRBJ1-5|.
CASSSGQGQTQPQHF
TGTGCCAGCAGCTCGGGGCAGGGGCAAACTCAGCCCCAGCATTTT
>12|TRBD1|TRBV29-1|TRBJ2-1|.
CSGDRGVGEQFF
TGCAGCGGGGACAGGGGGGTGGGTGAGCAGTTCTTC
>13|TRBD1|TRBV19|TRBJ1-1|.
CASSIRQGVGAFF
TGTGCCAGTAGTATACGACAGGGGGTCGGAGCTTTCTTT
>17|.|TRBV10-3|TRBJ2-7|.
CAISESVGKASSYEQYF
TGTGCCATCAGTGAGTCGGTTGGAAAGGCTAGCTCCTACGAGCAGTACTTC
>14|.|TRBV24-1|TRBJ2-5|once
CATSEPTPRETQYF
TGTGCCACCAGTGAACCGACCCCCAGGGAGACCCAGTACTTC
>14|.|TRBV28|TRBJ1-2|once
CASSLTQSAYSYTF
TGTGCTAGCAGTTTAACACAGTCCGCCTATAGCTACACCTTC
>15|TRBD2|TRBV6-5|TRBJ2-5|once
CASRLAGGPGETQYF
TGTGCCAGCAGATTAGCGGGAGGGCCTGGAGAGACCCAGTACTTC
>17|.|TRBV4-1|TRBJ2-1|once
CASSQDSTYSSYNEQFF
TGCGCCAGCAGCCAAGATAGTACCTACAGCTCCTACAATGAGCAGTTCTTC
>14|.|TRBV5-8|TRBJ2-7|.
CASSRGFPSYEQYF
TGTGCCAGCAGCAGAGGGTTCCCCTCCTACGAGCAGTACTTC
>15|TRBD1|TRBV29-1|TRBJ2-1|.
CSVEVEDRAYNEQFF
TGCAGCGTTGAAGTCGAGGACAGGGCCTACAATGAGCAGTTCTTC
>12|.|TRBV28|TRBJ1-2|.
CASSRRPGGYTF
TGTGCCAGCAGCCGCCGCCCGGGTGGCTACACCTTC
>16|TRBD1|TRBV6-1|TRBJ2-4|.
CASSEGQGLAKNIQYF
TGTGCCAGCAGTGAAGGACAGGGATTAGCCAAAAACATTCAGTACTTC
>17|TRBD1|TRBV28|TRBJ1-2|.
CASSFSDRGPARYGYTF
TGTGCCAGCAGTTTCTCCGACAGGGGCCCCGCTAGGTATGGCTACACCTTC
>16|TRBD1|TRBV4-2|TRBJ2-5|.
CASSHLQGAGGETQYF
TGTGCCAGCAGCCATCTACAGGGGGCAGGGGGAGAGACCCAGTACTTC
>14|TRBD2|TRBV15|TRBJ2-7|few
CATSRVEREGEQYF
TGTGCCACCAGCAGAGTTGAGCGGGAGGGCGAGCAGTACTTC
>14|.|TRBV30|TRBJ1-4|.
CAWSEGVRGEKLFF
TGTGCCTGGAGTGAGGGGGTGAGAGGTGAAAAACTGTTTTTT
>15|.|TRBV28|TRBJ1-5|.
CASRAGGARNQPQHF
TGTGCCAGCAGGGCGGGCGGGGCGCGCAATCAGCCCCAGCATTTT
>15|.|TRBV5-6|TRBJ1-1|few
CASSKRGGGYPEAFF
TGTGCCAGCAGCAAGAGGGGAGGGGGATATCCTGAAGCTTTCTTT
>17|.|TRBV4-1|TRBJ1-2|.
CASSPINLGAGAIGYTF
TGCGCCAGCAGCCCAATCAACCTGGGGGCAGGGGCTATTGGCTACACCTTC
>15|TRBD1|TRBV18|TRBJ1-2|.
CASSPPGQGVQGYTF
TGTGCCAGCTCACCACCGGGACAGGGAGTTCAAGGCTACACCTTC
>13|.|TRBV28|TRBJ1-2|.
CASTHKGWDGYTF
TGTGCCAGCACCCACAAGGGGTGGGATGGCTACACCTTC
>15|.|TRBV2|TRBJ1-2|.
CASSSSREGGYGYTF
TGTGCCAGCAGCTCCTCCAGGGAGGGGGGTTATGGCTACACCTTC
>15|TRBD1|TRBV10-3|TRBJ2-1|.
CAISLRDRGGDEQFF
TGTGCCATCAGCCTCCGGGACAGGGGTGGCGATGAGCAGTTCTTC
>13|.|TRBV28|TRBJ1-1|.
CASSPPRGEVGFF
TGTGCCAGCAGTCCCCCTCGGGGGGAGGTTGGGTTCTTT
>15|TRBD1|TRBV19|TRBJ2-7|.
CASSSGQGVLDEQYF
TGTGCCAGTAGTTCAGGACAGGGCGTTCTGGACGAGCAGTACTTC
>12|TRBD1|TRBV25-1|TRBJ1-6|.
CASNTGGSPLHF
TGTGCCAGCAACACAGGGGGCTCACCCCTCCACTTT
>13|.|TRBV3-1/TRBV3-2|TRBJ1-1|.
CASSQIANTEAFF
TGTGCCAGCAGCCAAATAGCGAACACTGAAGCTTTCTTT
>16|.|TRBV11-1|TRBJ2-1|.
CASSLASASAYNEQFF
TGTGCCAGCAGCTTAGCCTCGGCTAGCGCTTACAATGAGCAGTTCTTC
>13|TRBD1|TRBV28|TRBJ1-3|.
CASRTGAGNTIYF
TGTGCCAGCAGGACAGGGGCTGGAAACACCATATATTTT
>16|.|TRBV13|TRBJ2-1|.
CASSLESGSTYNEQFF
TGTGCCAGCAGCTTAGAAAGCGGGTCCACCTACAATGAGCAGTTCTTC
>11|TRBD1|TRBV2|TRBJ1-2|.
CASRDRGGYTF
TGTGCCAGCCGGGACAGGGGCGGCTACACCTTC
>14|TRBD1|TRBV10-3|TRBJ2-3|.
CAISGDRGGDTQYF
TGTGCCATCAGTGGCGACAGGGGGGGGGATACGCAGTATTTT
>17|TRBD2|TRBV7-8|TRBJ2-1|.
CASSPQTSGDSYNEQFF
TGTGCCAGCAGCCCTCAGACTAGCGGGGATTCCTACAATGAGCAGTTCTTC
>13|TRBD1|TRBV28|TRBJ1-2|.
CASSWDRNYGYTF
TGTGCCAGCAGCTGGGACAGGAACTATGGCTACACCTTC
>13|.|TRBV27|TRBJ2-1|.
CASSLSGDNEQFF
TGTGCCAGCAGCCTATCAGGGGACAATGAGCAGTTCTTC
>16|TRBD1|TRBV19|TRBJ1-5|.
CASLQQTGTGVQPQHF
TGTGCCAGTCTCCAACAAACCGGGACAGGGGTTCAGCCCCAGCATTTT
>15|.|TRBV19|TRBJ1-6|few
CASSIPGVSLSPLHF
TGTGCCAGTAGTATCCCGGGGGTGTCCCTTTCACCCCTCCACTTT
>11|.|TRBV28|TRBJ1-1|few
CASRGTFEAFF
TGTGCCAGCAGAGGGACTTTTGAAGCTTTCTTT
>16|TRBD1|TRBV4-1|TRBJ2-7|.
CASSQDAGQALYEQYF
TGCGCCAGCAGCCAAGATGCCGGACAGGCGCTCTACGAGCAGTACTTC
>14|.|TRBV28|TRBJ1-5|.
CASSLQGQWQPQHF
TGTGCCAGCAGTTTACAGGGTCAATGGCAGCCCCAGCATTTT
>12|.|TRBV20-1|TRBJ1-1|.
CSASRGNTEAFF
TGCAGTGCTAGTAGGGGAAACACTGAAGCTTTCTTT
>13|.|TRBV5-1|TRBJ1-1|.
CASSGGVNTEAFF
TGCGCCAGCAGCGGGGGGGTGAACACTGAAGCTTTCTTT
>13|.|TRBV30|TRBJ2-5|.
CAWSFSYQETQYF
TGTGCCTGGAGTTTCTCGTACCAAGAGACCCAGTACTTC
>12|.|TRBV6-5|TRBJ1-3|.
CASKQAGNTIYF
TGTGCCAGCAAACAAGCTGGAAACACCATATATTTT
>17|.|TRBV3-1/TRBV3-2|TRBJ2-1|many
CASSLQGAGTRGNEQFF
TGTGCCAGCAGCCTACAGGGGGCCGGGACTAGGGGCAATGAGCAGTTCTTC
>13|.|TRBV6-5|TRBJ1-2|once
CASIQDSFYGYTF
TGTGCCAGCATCCAGGACAGCTTCTATGGCTACACCTTC
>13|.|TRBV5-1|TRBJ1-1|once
CASSVDGDTEAFF
TGCGCCAGCAGCGTGGACGGGGACACTGAAGCTTTCTTT
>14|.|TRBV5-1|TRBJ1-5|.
CASISRDINQPQHF
TGCGCCAGCATCTCCAGGGATATCAATCAGCCCCAGCATTTT
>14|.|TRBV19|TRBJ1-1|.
CASKPLQGNTEAFF
TGTGCCAGTAAACCCTTACAGGGTAACACTGAAGCTTTCTTT
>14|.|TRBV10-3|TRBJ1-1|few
CAINTADTDTEAFF
TGTGCCATCAATACGGCCGACACGGACACTGAAGCTTTCTTT
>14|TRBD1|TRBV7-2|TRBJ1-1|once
CASSLLGQRTEAFF
TGTGCCAGCAGCTTATTGGGACAGCGCACTGAAGCTTTCTTT
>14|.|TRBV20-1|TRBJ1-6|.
CSASYSSYNSPLHF
TGCAGTGCTAGTTACAGCTCCTATAATTCACCCCTCCACTTT
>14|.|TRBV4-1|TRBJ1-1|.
CASSQDPVSGKAFF
TGCGCCAGCAGCCAAGATCCAGTAAGCGGCAAGGCTTTCTTT